This TCR beta chain was documented in a study of Ad26.COV2.S vaccination and SARS-CoV-2 variants. Treatment in this sample: roughly 19 received Ad26.COV2.S at low or high dose, single or two shots; roughly 5 received placebo; per-sample allocation not given. It was on day 63 after the first vaccine or placebo injection that samples were taken. As to this clone: What it binds is not known.

Study-level findings and limits: Vaccinated individuals (as opposed to placebo recipients) had higher spike-specific TCR breadth. Analytic work on TCR breadth and depth might have understated the full extent of total T cell responses.

The CDR3 runs to 15 residues. Germline V gene sequence: CDR1 LNHDA, CDR2 SQIVND (reference sequence). With V trimmed by 10 bases and J by 4 bases, 13 bases remained unmatched. Profiling relied on immunoSEQ multiplex PCR, and the TCRdb table lists in-frame clones only, not all of them. This table has some 290,000 clones, about 86% appearing once. Sequenced here: peripheral blood, sampled in a trial of Ad26.COV2.S vaccine versus placebo. The chain links TRBV19 to TRBJ1-5; TRBD1 matches 7 bases. This TCR derives from a person between 18 and 60 years old who received the Ad26.COV2.S COVID-19 vaccine or a placebo. The CDR3 DNA is TGTGCCACCAGGGGGGGGCAGGGTCGAAATCAGCCCCAGCATTTT. Protein product: CATRGGQGRNQPQHF. The full variable domain, completed using reference TRBV19 and TRBJ1-5, is DGGITQSPKYLFRKEGQNVTLSCEQNLNHDAMYWYRQDPGQGLRLIYYSQIVNDFQKGDIAEGYSVSREKKESFPLTVTSAQKNPTAFYLCATRGGQGRNQPQHFGDGTRLSIL.